This section outlines one T cell receptor beta chain sequence together with its context. Trimming removed 5 bases from V and 6 bases from J, with 20 bases in between. Germline-derived CDR1 and CDR2 are KGHSH and LQKENI. The CDR3 has 15 residues. The data were obtained in a study of radiation and T cells in renal cell carcinoma. Time point: baseline pretreatment blood. The treatment here: 15 Gy SBRT to primary tumor, nephrectomy 4 weeks later. TCRdb keeps only in-frame clones here, not all; method: immunoSEQ multiplex PCR. The sample includes some 150,000 clones, roughly 80% seen only once; the top ten take less than 25%.

Sequencing used blood, obtained from a patient whose treatment included radiotherapy and nephrectomy. The TCR comes from a woman aged 50 to 60 with renal cell carcinoma. This chain connects TRBV18 to TRBJ2-7, with D tentatively TRBD1 or TRBD2 (6 bases each). This chain's CDR3 is CASSIRGAEGGEQYF. The CDR3 DNA follows: TGTGCCAGCTCAATTAGAGGCGCGGAGGGGGGCGAGCAGTACTTC.